The source of this TCR beta chain is a study of T cells after somatic rescue of genetic block. Profiled with immunoSEQ multiplex PCR; TCRdb holds only in-frame clones, not every one. The sample shows tens of thousands of clones, 70% to 90% of them seen only once. Germline lookup yields CDR1 ENHRY and CDR2 SYGVKD. The length of the CDR3 is 17 residues. The V segment lost 3 bases and the J segment 16 bases; nucleotides outside the gene matches: 23. The clonotype comes from a woman aged 18-29 years. The chain couples TRBV10-3 to TRBJ1-4, with TRBD1 matching 7 bases. Sequencing used peripheral blood mononuclear cells (PBMCs). CDR3 DNA: TGTGCCATCAGTGAAGATAAGGGAACAGGGGTTCCCTCGAGAACGTTTTTT. It translates to CAISEDKGTGVPSRTFF.